This T cell receptor (beta chain) is drawn from a study of a mutant IDH1 vaccine in newly diagnosed glioma. Study in general: Vaccinations were initiated 4-6 weeks following radiotherapy alone, or were given together with temozolomide cycles.

Germline V gene data show CDR1 as MNHNS and CDR2 as SASEGT. CDR3 length equals 13 residues. The J segment lost 4 bases and the V segment lost 2 bases, leaving 1 base of the junction unmatched. Time point of the sample: week 35, safety follow-up. All doses held 300 ug of mutant IDH1 20-mer peptide, with topical imiquimod. For this clone: Its antigen remains unidentified.

The table came from immunoSEQ multiplex PCR; TCRdb's copy has only in-frame clones and leaves some out. Seen here are tens of thousands of clones, 80% to 85% observed once, and the top ten hold roughly 4%. The TCR comes from a young man with glioma. The chain couples TRBV6-1 to TRBJ1-1; 7 bases align to TRBD1. The sequencing here drew on PBMCs, taken from a glioma patient whose treatment included an IDH1 peptide vaccine. The CDR3 is CASSESGGTEAFF. The CDR3 DNA sequence: TGTGCCAGCAGTGAATCAGGGGGCACTGAAGCTTTCTTT.